This T cell receptor (beta chain) stems from a study of tumour-infiltrating T cells in Burkitt lymphoma. Looking at the study overall: Survival, overall and progression-free, tracked with productive clonality.

By share, this clone counts as medium-sized. The CDR3 spans 15 residues. CDR1 and CDR2 (germline): MNHNS, SASEGT. The V and J ends lost 2 bases and 0 bases respectively, with 9 bases between them. Clones were sequenced by immunoSEQ multiplex PCR, and TCRdb holds only the in-frame ones, with some missing. The data show roughly 8,500 clones, with approximately 56% seen just once and more than 5.5% held by the top ten. This TCR came from a human donor with diffuse large B-cell lymphoma. The chain employs TRBV6-1 and TRBJ2-3, with D possibly being TRBD1 (5 bases). Sequenced material: tumor tissue. The DNA of the CDR3 is TGTGCCAGCAGTGAATGGGCAGGGAGCACAGATACGCAGTATTTT. Translation gives CASSEWAGSTDTQYF.